This T cell receptor (beta chain) was sequenced for a study of T-cell reconstitution after alpha-beta-depleted transplantation in children. Notes on the study in general: T cells produced anew were the main source of T-cell counts and diversity one year after transplant. From surviving recipient T cells and thymic progenitors came the high day-60 TCRbeta diversity observed in some patients. The origin of alpha-beta T cells about two months after transplant was reportedly several hundred expanded graft clones.

Unique molecular identifiers were incorporated into the prepared TCRbeta library. TCRdb called the PCR reads again in MiXCR, with one record for every CDR3 protein. The sample lists approximately 650,000 distinct CDR3 sequences; around 13% were seen once. This clonotype was seen at least ten times. Its target is unknown. The germline gives CDR1 DFQATT, CDR2 SNEGSKA (reference sequence). This CDR3 spans 14 amino acids. Between the trimmed V and J ends, which lost 0 bases and 7 bases, there was a span of 13 bases. The receptor's source is a girl aged 2 to 9 with congenital amegakaryocytic thrombocytopenia, due to receive a stem cell transplant. The material sequenced was PBMCs, taken before TCRalphabeta/CD19-depleted stem cell transplant. J is TRBJ1-5 and V is TRBV20-1; the D is unclear. This CDR3 is CSARDRVAHQPQHF. CDR3 in DNA: TGCAGTGCTAGAGATCGGGTGGCGCACCAGCCCCAGCATTTT.